This T cell receptor beta chain was obtained from a study of identical twins. In the case of this clonotype: No antigen is known for it.

TCRdb reprocessed the 5' RACE reads with MiXCR, giving one entry per CDR3 protein. The table has some 790,000 distinct CDR3 sequences, roughly 20% seen once; the top ten hold roughly 14%. V lost 2 bases and J 3 bases, leaving 13 bases between the germline ends. This CDR3 contains 15 residues. General study findings and limits: High-abundance cord blood beta clonotypes had fewer insertions; memory repertoires showed none.

These data were likewise used in another study, on T cells expressing NK-cell markers.

The sample taken for sequencing was PBMCs. The chain uses TRBV12-3 or TRBV12-4 and TRBJ1-1, with a weak D call TRBD1 (5 bases). This clonotype originated in a woman aged 18-29 years in good health. The CDR3 sequence: CASSLNGGGDTEAFF. The CDR3 DNA follows: TGTGCCAGCAGTTTAAATGGCGGGGGTGACACTGAAGCTTTCTTT.